The TCR beta chain described here comes from a study of response to subunit inactivated influenza vaccine. On this clonotype itself: What it binds is unknown. One end of the junction varies from germline; a read error may be responsible.

There are 14 residues in the CDR3. CDR1 and CDR2 from the germline V gene are DFQATT and SNEGSKA (reference sequence). General study points: T cells newly recruited by each seasonal influenza vaccination are few, the authors suggested.

One entry per CDR3 protein, called by TCRdb with MiXCR from the RT-PCR reads. The sample comprises some 640,000 distinct CDR3 sequences, approximately 15% of which are singletons, and 6.5% to 8.5% rests with the top ten. The rearrangement joins TRBV20-1 to TRBJ2-1; D might be TRBD1 (5 bases). This receptor was taken from a man aged 50 or older who received an inactivated influenza vaccine. Sequencing was performed on PBMCs from blood, taken 14 to 15 days before vaccination. CDR3: CSARPLRAHNEHFF. CDR3 nucleotide sequence: TGCAGTGCTAGACCCCTCAGGGCCCACAATGAGCACTTCTTC.